Reported below is one T cell receptor beta chain. What it binds is unknown. The sample comes from a study of cytomegalovirus exposure and HLA in healthy donors. The V and J ends lost 8 bases and 1 base respectively, with 8 bases between them. CDR3 length: 13 amino acids. Per the germline V gene, CDR1 is ENHRY and CDR2 is SYGVKD. The donors were members of the approximately 120-subject validation cohort (separate from the roughly 670-subject first cohort). Measured with immunoSEQ multiplex PCR; TCRdb has only the in-frame clones, and not every one. The sample gives 85,000 to 90,000 clones, approximately 96% of which show up once; less than 0.8% is in the top ten. Findings of the study overall: There were some public TCRs occurring in many donors, but most TCR sequences were rare. The finding came from a later analysis; first-cohort TCR clusters tended to co-occur in the 130 or so validation repertoires. Investigators reported about 160 TCR beta chains as tied to cytomegalovirus.

Sequencing was done on a sample of PBMCs. The chain employs TRBV10-3 and TRBJ2-2; D not resolved. The TCR comes from a man younger than 35 in good health and CMV-seronegative. CDR3 in amino acids: CAIGTKNTGELFF. CDR3 DNA: TGTGCCATCGGTACTAAGAACACCGGGGAGCTGTTTTTT.